This passage covers 28 T cell receptor beta chains from one sample sequenced in a study of monozygotic twins with inflammatory bowel disease (dated 2019 in TCRdb). The method was 5' RACE. Sequenced on an Illumina HiSeq 2500. Based on TCRdb reprocessing of the reads, there is one entry per CDR3 protein sequence, and DNA is missing. The table for this sample records a few hundred thousand distinct CDR3 sequences. The ten most abundant clones make up 2% to 2.5% of the sample. Sequencing was carried out using blood. These receptors were taken from a human donor with ulcerative colitis or Crohn's disease, or a healthy co-twin of an affected twin (not recorded which).

The chain employs TRBV25-1 and TRBJ2-7; TCRdb outputs TRBD1, but without DNA this stays unchecked. This CDR3 comprises 11 residues. Germline assignment: CDR1 MGHDK and CDR2 SYGVNS. The CDR3: CASSGGFEQYF.

The rearrangement joins TRBV28 to TRBJ2-5; TCRdb outputs TRBD2, but without DNA this stays unchecked. Germline V gene lookup returns CDR1 MDHEN and CDR2 SYDVKM. The CDR3 is 15 residues long. This chain's CDR3 is CASSRGLAGGETQYF.

This chain connects TRBV19 to TRBJ1-1; TCRdb returns TRBD1, unconfirmable since there is no DNA. The CDR3 consists of 15 residues. In germline, CDR1 is LNHDA, CDR2 SQIVND (reference sequence). The CDR3 sequence is CASSRGQVLNTEAFF.

V gene TRBV2 combines with J gene TRBJ2-1; the D call from TCRdb, TRBD2, cannot be confirmed without DNA. The CDR3 runs 14 residues. Germline CDR1 reads SNHLY; CDR2 reads FYNNEI. CDR3 protein: CASRVSGGQFGQFF.

The CDR3 sequence: CASSSHGGPGPYEQYF. V and J are TRBV7-2 and TRBJ2-7; TCRdb proposes TRBD1, but this gene call is untestable without DNA. Germline values: CDR1 SGHTA, CDR2 FQGNSA. This CDR3 has 16 residues.

V and J are TRBV5-1 and TRBJ1-1; lacking DNA, the TRBD1 call made by TCRdb goes unchecked. The CDR3 is made up of 14 amino acids. In germline, CDR1 is SGHRS, CDR2 YFSETQ. The CDR3 region is CASSRTRMNTEAFF.

The chain carries TRBV20-1 and TRBJ2-3; with no DNA, the TCRdb D assignment of TRBD2 cannot be verified. The CDR3 totals 18 residues. The germline CDR1 and CDR2 sequences are DFQATT and SNEGSKA (reference sequence). CDR3 protein: CSARKLSGRAGSTDTQYF.

The chain employs TRBV12-3 or TRBV12-4 and TRBJ2-7; TCRdb's D call of TRBD1 is untestable without DNA. The CDR3 has 14 amino acids. CDR3: CASSLKAGGNEQYF.

This chain connects TRBV18 to TRBJ2-3; the TCRdb call, TRBD1, lacks DNA for checking. CDR3 size: 17 residues. Germline CDR1 KGHSH, CDR2 LQKENI. This CDR3 is CASSPQRQGIGADTQYF. Combining the CDR3 with reference TRBV18 and TRBJ2-3 gives the whole variable domain NAGVMQNPRHLVRRRGQEARLRCSPMKGHSHVYWYRQLPEEGLKFMVYLQKENIIDESGMPKERFSAEFPKEGPSILRIQQVVRGDSAAYFCASSPQRQGIGADTQYFGPGTRLTVL.

This chain links TRBV20-1 with TRBJ2-3. Looked up from germline, CDR1 is DFQATT and CDR2 is SNEGSKA (reference sequence). The CDR3 has 13 residues. CDR3: CSARDSNTDTQYF.

This chain uses TRBV2 with TRBJ1-5; as DNA is missing, the TRBD1 call by TCRdb cannot be tested. The CDR3 loop spans 15 amino acids. Germline CDR1 is SNHLY and CDR2 is FYNNEI. The CDR3 loop reads CASSERQGWNQPQHF.

The chain joins TRBV5-1 to TRBJ2-2; TCRdb gives TRBD1 as the D gene, but with no DNA this cannot be confirmed. Germline assignment: CDR1 SGHRS and CDR2 YFSETQ. The CDR3 is made up of 15 amino acids. CDR3 in amino acids: CASSPDTTNTGELFF.

The chain carries TRBV20-1 and TRBJ2-1; absent DNA, TCRdb's TRBD2 call cannot be checked. CDR1 is DFQATT and CDR2 is SNEGSKA in the germline V gene (reference sequence). The CDR3 runs 15 residues. The chain's CDR3 is CSARLAGENYNEQFF.

The genes are TRBV9 and TRBJ1-2; TCRdb's assignment of TRBD1 cannot be checked, as there is no DNA. Per germline, CDR1 SGDLS and CDR2 YYNGEE. The CDR3 spans 14 residues. CDR3 sequence: CASSVEADRVSYTF. Together with reference TRBV9 and TRBJ1-2, the CDR3 gives the full variable domain: DSGVTQTPKHLITATGQRVTLRCSPRSGDLSVYWYQQSLDQGLQFLIQYYNGEERAKGNILERFSAQQFPDLHSELNLSSLELGDSALYFCASSVEADRVSYTFGSGTRLTVV.

The V call is TRBV27, the J call TRBJ1-2; the D call of TRBD1 rests on TCRdb alone, since no DNA is present to check it. The CDR3 has 15 amino acids. CDR1 is MNHEY, CDR2 SMNVEV, per germline (reference sequence). The CDR3 region is CASSSGGGPRYGYTF.

This CDR3 is CASSQGQYGYTF. The chain couples TRBV19 to TRBJ1-2. This CDR3 spans 12 amino acids. Germline CDR1 is LNHDA and CDR2 is SQIVND (reference sequence).

The gene calls are TRBV20-1 and TRBJ2-1; TCRdb returns TRBD2, unconfirmable since there is no DNA. The CDR3 consists of 15 residues. Germline CDR1 and CDR2: DFQATT and SNEGSKA (reference sequence). The CDR3 region is CSARKLAGGYNEQFF.

The V gene is TRBV5-1, the J gene TRBJ2-5; the D call of TRBD2 rests on TCRdb alone, since no DNA is present to check it. This CDR3 is built from 17 residues. CDR1 and CDR2 from the germline V gene are SGHRS and YFSETQ. CDR3 loop: CASSPGLAGNLLETQYF.

V is TRBV24-1 and J is TRBJ2-1; with no DNA, the TCRdb D assignment of TRBD2 cannot be verified. Germline V lookup: CDR1 KGHDR, CDR2 SFDVKD. The CDR3 is 15 residues long. CDR3 sequence reads: CATSDATSGSNEQFF.

This chain connects TRBV7-6 to TRBJ2-6; the D call from TCRdb, TRBD1, cannot be confirmed without DNA. The CDR3 loop spans 18 amino acids. The germline V gene has CDR1 SGHVS and CDR2 FNYEAQ. CDR3: CASSLAPGGADGANVLTF.

V gene TRBV7-2 combines with J gene TRBJ2-7; TCRdb's D gene call, TRBD2, goes unchecked for lack of DNA. The V gene's germline CDR1 is SGHTA and CDR2 FQGNSA. This CDR3 is 16 amino acids long. This CDR3 is CASSRGRDLGGYEQYF.

The chain's CDR3 is CASRFQGGGGYTF. This chain joins TRBV12-3 or TRBV12-4 and TRBJ1-2. This CDR3 region has 13 residues.

This chain connects TRBV4-1 to TRBJ2-5; TCRdb outputs TRBD1, but without DNA this stays unchecked. The germline V gene has CDR1 MGHRA and CDR2 YSYEKL. The length of the CDR3 is 18 residues. CDR3 sequence reads: CASSQEWGRTGGKETQYF.

The chain joins TRBV7-2 to TRBJ2-7; TCRdb's D call, TRBD1, is unchecked because there is no DNA. Looked up from germline, CDR1 is SGHTA and CDR2 is FQGNSA. This CDR3 region has 14 residues. The CDR3 sequence is CASSPGPERYEQYF.

This chain connects TRBV9 to TRBJ1-2. The CDR3 spans 15 residues. The germline V gene has CDR1 SGDLS and CDR2 YYNGEE. This CDR3 reads CASSGPPTVNYGYTF.

This chain uses TRBV5-6 with TRBJ2-7; the TCRdb call, TRBD2, lacks DNA for checking. Looked up from germline, CDR1 is SGHDT and CDR2 is YYEEEE. The CDR3 length is 15 residues. CDR3 region: CASSLGTSGGGEQYF. The full variable domain, its missing parts supplied by reference TRBV5-6 and TRBJ2-7, is DAGVTQSPTHLIKTRGQQVTLRCSPKSGHDTVSWYQQALGQGPQFIFQYYEEEERQRGNFPDRFSGHQFPNYSSELNVNALLLGDSALYLCASSLGTSGGGEQYFGPGTRLTVT.

The V and J genes are TRBV10-3 and TRBJ1-5. Germline V CDR1 and CDR2: ENHRY, SYGVKD. This CDR3 is 14 amino acids long. This chain's CDR3 is CAISEGLSNQPQHF.

Here the CDR3 reads CASSLGEGLGEQFF. The chain uses TRBV7-2 and TRBJ2-1; TCRdb names TRBD2, which stays unverified in the absence of DNA. Per the germline V gene, CDR1 is SGHTA and CDR2 is FQGNSA. The CDR3 extends over 14 amino acids. Variable domain in full (rest from reference TRBV7-2 and TRBJ2-1): GAGVSQSPSNKVTEKGKDVELRCDPISGHTALYWYRQSLGQGLEFLIYFQGNSAPDKSGLPSDRFSAERTGGSVSTLTIQRTQQEDSAVYLCASSLGEGLGEQFFGPGTRLTVL.